This TCR beta chain was obtained from a study of blood T cells in healthy people across ages. The use of a sample-barcoded 5' primer and a J-beta primer mix characterized a second PCR of roughly 6 to 11 cycles. Sequencing yielded, for each sample, at least 2.5 million paired-end reads carrying CDR3. TCRdb reprocessed the 5' RACE reads with MiXCR, giving one entry per CDR3 protein. The table includes approximately 1,000,000 distinct CDR3 sequences, more than 30% detected once. Every donor provided roughly 10 milliliters of peripheral blood. The CDR3 length is 15 residues. The germline V gene encodes CDR1 SEHNR and CDR2 FQNEAQ (reference sequence).

The sequencing input was blood. The chain carries TRBV7-9 and TRBJ2-4, with D possibly matching TRBD1 (8 bases). The J call may not be correct, given that the DNA end is closer to TRBJ2-7. The clonotype originates from a man younger than 35 in good health. This CDR3 reads CASSLPGQGGNEQYF. In DNA form, the CDR3 reads TGTGCCAGCAGCTTACCCGGACAGGGAGGGAACGAGCAGTACTTC.